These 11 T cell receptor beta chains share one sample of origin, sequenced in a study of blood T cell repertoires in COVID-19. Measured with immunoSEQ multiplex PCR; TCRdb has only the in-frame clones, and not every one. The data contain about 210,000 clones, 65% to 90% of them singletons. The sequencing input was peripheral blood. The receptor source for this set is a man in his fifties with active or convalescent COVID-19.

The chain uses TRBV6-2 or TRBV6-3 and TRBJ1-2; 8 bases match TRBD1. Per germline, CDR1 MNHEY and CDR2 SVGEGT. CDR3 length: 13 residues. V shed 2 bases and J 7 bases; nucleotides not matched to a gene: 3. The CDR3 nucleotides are TGTGCCAGCAGTTACGAGACAGGGGCTGGCTACACCTTC. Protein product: CASSYETGAGYTF.

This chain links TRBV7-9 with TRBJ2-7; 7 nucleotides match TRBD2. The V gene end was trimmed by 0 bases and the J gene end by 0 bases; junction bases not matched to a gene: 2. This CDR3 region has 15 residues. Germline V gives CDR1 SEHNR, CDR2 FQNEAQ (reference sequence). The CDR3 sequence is CASSLAGGSSYEQYF. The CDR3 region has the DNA TGTGCCAGCAGCTTAGCGGGAGGGAGCTCCTACGAGCAGTACTTC.

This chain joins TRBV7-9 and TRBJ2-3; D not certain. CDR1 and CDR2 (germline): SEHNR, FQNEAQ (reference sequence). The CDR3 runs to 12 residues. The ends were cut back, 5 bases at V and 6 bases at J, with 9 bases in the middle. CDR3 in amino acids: CASSPPLDTQYF. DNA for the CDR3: TGTGCCAGCAGCCCCCCCTTGGATACGCAGTATTTT.

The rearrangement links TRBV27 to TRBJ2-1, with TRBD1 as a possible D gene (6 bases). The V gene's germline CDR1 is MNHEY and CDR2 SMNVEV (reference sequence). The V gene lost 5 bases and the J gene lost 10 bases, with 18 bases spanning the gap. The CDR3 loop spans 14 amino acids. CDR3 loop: CASSARDTGREQFF. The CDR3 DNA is TGTGCCAGCAGTGCCCGGGACACCGGTAGGGAGCAGTTCTTC.

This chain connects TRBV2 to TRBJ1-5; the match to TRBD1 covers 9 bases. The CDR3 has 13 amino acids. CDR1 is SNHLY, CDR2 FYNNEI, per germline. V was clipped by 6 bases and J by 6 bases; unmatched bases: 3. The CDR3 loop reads CASRGQGSQPQHF. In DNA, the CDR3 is TGTGCCAGCAGGGGACAGGGAAGTCAGCCCCAGCATTTT.

CDR3 DNA sequence: TGTGCCAGCTCACCTCGGACAGGGGGAAACACCATATATTTT. It specifies CASSPRTGGNTIYF. This chain links TRBV18 with TRBJ1-3; 8 nucleotides align to TRBD1. V lost 3 bases, J lost 4 bases, and 2 bases stayed unmatched. The CDR3 has 14 amino acids. CDR1 KGHSH and CDR2 LQKENI come from the germline V gene.

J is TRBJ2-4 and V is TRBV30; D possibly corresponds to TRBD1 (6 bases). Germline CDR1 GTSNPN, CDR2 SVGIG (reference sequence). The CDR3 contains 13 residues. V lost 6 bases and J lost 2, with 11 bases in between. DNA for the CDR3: TGTGCCTGCACAGGGTCCCCCAAAAACATTCAGTACTTC. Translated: CACTGSPKNIQYF.

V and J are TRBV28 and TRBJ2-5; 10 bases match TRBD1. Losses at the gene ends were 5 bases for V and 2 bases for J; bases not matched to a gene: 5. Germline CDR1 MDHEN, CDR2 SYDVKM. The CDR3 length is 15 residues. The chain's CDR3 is CASSTTGQGQETQYF. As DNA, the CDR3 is TGTGCCAGCAGTACCACGGGACAGGGGCAAGAGACCCAGTACTTC. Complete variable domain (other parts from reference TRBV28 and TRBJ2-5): DVKVTQSSRYLVKRTGEKVFLECVQDMDHENMFWYRQDPGLGLRLIYFSYDVKMKEKGDIPEGYSVSREKKERFSLILESASTNQTSMYLCASSTTGQGQETQYFGPGTRLLVL.

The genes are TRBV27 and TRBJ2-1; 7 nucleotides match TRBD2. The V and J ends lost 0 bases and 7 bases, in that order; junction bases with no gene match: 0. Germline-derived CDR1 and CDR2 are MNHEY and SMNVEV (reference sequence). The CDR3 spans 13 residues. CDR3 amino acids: CASSLSLANEQFF. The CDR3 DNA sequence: TGTGCCAGCAGTTTATCACTAGCGAATGAGCAGTTCTTC.

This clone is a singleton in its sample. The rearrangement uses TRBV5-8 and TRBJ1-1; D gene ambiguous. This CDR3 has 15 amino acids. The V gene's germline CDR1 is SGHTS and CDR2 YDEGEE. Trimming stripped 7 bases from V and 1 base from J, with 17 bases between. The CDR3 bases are TGTGCCAGCGGGCGTCGGCCCCTATGGAACACTGAAGCTTTCTTT. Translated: CASGRRPLWNTEAFF. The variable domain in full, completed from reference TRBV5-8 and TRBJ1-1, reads EAGVTQSPTHLIKTRGQQATLRCSPISGHTSVYWYQQALGLGLQFLLWYDEGEERNRGNFPPRFSGRQFPNYSSELNVNALELEDSALYLCASGRRPLWNTEAFFGQGTRLTVV.

The CDR3 here is CASSWDSYGYTF. The CDR3 DNA follows: TGTGCCAGCAGCTGGGACAGCTATGGCTACACCTTC. The chain recombines TRBV11-1 with TRBJ1-2, with 7 nucleotides matching TRBD1. The CDR3 consists of 12 residues. Germline trimming cut 4 bases from V and 4 bases from J; bases unmatched to any gene: 0. From germline, CDR1 is SGHAT and CDR2 FQDESV (reference sequence).